This TCR beta chain originates from a study of blood T cell repertoires in COVID-19. About the research overall: Specimens from acute and convalescent COVID-19 originated in the United States, Italy and Spain. PBMCs, B-cell-depleted T cells, or T cells were the source of the cDNA or gDNA that made up the material.

Enrolled during active infection, Seattle patients were then followed longitudinally. This clone occurred once. CDR3 length: 17 residues. Germline V lookup: CDR1 MDHEN, CDR2 SYDVKM. V trimming: 5 bases; J trimming: 0 bases; junction bases outside the gene matches: 7. In the original workflow: Researchers report that nucleated cell counts were estimated from reference gene primer amplification. TCRdb's copy holds only in-frame clones and misses some; the assay was immunoSEQ multiplex PCR. The V and J calls and clone size were taken over from that table, and D and trimming were inferred from the DNA. The sample consists of approximately 110,000 clones, 74% of them appearing once.

Sequenced sample: peripheral blood. The source of this sequence is a man at least 80 years old with COVID-19, enrolled during active disease. The chain links TRBV28 to TRBJ2-1; 10 nucleotides agree with TRBD1. CDR3 sequence (DNA): TGTGCCAGCAGTACCGGACAGGGGGTCATCTCCTACAATGAGCAGTTCTTC. Amino acid sequence: CASSTGQGVISYNEQFF.